The sequence of this T cell receptor beta chain was determined in a study of T-cell memory formation after mild COVID-19. Study observations and caveats: Clones contracting day 15 to 85 were balanced CD4/CD8; later expanders leaned CD4+. Proof of SARS-CoV-2 specificity was absent for the second-wave clones that crested on day 37.

UMIs and sample barcodes were carried by the TCR alpha and TCR beta cDNA libraries that 5'RACE produced using constant-segment primers. Using its own MiXCR run on the 5' RACE reads, TCRdb lists one record per CDR3 protein. The table lists around 250,000 distinct CDR3 sequences, 15% to 20% of them singletons, with approximately 25% in the top ten. A word on this clonotype: Its specificity is not known.

Per the germline V gene, CDR1 is DFQATT and CDR2 is SNEGSKA (reference sequence). The CDR3 contains 14 residues. Trimming stripped 3 bases from V and 7 bases from J, with 19 bases between. The TCR was taken from a man between 18 and 29 years old who had mild COVID-19 (a few samples of this study predate the infection). Cell type and time point are not known. Source material: PBMCs or a T cell subset sorted from them (not recorded which). The rearrangement joins TRBV20-1 to TRBJ2-7, with D perhaps TRBD1 (6 bases). The CDR3 spells CSASPGQGMGEQYF. CDR3 bases: TGCAGTGCTAGCCCGGGACAAGGAATGGGAGAGCAGTACTTC.